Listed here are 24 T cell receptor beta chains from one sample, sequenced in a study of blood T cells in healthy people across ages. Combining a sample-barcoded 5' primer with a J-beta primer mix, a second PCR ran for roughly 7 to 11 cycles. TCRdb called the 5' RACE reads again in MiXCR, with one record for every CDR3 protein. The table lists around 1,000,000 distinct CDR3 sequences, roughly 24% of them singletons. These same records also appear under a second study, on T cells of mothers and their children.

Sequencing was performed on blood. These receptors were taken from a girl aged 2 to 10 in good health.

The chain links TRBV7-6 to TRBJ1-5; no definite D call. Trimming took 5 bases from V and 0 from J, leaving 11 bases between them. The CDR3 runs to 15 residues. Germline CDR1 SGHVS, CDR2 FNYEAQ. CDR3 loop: CASSPDQDSNQPQHF. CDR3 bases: TGTGCCAGCAGCCCCGACCAGGATAGCAATCAGCCCCAGCATTTT.

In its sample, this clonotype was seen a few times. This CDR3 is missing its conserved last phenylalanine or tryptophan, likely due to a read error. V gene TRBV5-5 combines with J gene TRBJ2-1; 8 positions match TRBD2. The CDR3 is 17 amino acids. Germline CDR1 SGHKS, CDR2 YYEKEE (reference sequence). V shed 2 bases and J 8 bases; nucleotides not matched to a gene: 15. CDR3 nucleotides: TGTGCCAGCAGCTTCCCTCGTTTCGGGGGGGCTTTCGATGAGCAGTTCCTC. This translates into CASSFPRFGGAFDEQFL.

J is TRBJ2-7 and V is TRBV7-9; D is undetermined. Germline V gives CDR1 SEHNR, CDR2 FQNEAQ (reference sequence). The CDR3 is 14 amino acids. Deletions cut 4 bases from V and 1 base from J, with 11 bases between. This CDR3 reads CASSSQGVSYEQYF. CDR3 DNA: TGTGCCAGCAGCTCACAAGGCGTATCCTACGAGCAGTACTTC.

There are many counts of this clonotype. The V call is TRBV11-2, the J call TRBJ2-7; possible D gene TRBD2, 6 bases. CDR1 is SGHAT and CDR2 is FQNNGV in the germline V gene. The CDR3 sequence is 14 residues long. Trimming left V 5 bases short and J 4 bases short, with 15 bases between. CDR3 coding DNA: TGTGCCAGCAGCCGACTAGAGGGGAGGTACGAGCAGTACTTC. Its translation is CASSRLEGRYEQYF. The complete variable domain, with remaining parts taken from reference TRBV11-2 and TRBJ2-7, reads EAGVAQSPRYKIIEKRQSVAFWCNPISGHATLYWYQQILGQGPKLLIQFQNNGVVDDSQLPKDRFSAERLKGVDSTLKIQPAKLEDSAVYLCASSRLEGRYEQYFGPGTRLTVT.

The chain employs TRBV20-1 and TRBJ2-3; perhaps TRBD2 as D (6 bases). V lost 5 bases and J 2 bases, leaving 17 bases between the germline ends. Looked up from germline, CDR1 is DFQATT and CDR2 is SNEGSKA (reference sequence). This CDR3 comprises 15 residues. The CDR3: CSAPPGTPYTDTQYF. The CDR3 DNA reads TGCAGTGCTCCTCCAGGGACTCCCTACACAGATACGCAGTATTTT.

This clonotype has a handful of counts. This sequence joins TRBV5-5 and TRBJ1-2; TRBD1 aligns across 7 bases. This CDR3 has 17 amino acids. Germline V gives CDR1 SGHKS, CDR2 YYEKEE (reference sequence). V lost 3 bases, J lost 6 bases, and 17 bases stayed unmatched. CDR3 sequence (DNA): TGTGCCAGCAGCTCAAGACGCGACAGGGAGGTGGTCCATGGCTACACCTTC. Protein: CASSSRRDREVVHGYTF.

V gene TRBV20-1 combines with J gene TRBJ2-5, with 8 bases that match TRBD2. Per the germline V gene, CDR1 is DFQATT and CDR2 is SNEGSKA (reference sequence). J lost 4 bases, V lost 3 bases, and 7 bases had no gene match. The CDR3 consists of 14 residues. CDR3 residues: CSASGGAAGETQYF. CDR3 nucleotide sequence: TGCAGTGCTAGCGGGGGGGCCGCCGGAGAGACCCAGTACTTC.

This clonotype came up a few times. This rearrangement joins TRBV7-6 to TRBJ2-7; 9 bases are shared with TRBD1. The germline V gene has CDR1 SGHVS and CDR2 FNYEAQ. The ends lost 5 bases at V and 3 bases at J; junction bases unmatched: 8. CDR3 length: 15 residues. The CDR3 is CASSVEGTGYYEQYF. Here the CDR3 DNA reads TGTGCCAGCAGCGTGGAAGGGACAGGGTACTACGAGCAGTACTTC.

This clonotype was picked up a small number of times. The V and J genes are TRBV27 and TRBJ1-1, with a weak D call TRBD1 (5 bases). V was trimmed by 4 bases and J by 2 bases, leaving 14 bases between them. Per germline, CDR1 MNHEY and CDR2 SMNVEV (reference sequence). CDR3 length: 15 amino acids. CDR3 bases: TGTGCCAGCAGTTCCACCGGGACGGCAAACACTGAAGCTTTCTTT. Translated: CASSSTGTANTEAFF.

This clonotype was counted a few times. The CDR3 protein is CASSPLESGLYEQYF. The CDR3 region has the DNA TGTGCCAGCAGTCCCCTGGAATCGGGGCTATACGAGCAGTACTTC. The J gene is TRBJ2-7, the V gene TRBV12-3 or TRBV12-4; D may match TRBD1 or TRBD2 (5 bases each). Trimming cost V 5 bases and J 4 bases, with 18 bases left between them. The CDR3 length is 15 residues.

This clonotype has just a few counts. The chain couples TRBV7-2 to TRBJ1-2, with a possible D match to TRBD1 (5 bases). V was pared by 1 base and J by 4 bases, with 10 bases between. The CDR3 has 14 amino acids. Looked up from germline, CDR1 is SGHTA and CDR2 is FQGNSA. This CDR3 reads CASSLGDYGYGYTF. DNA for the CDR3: TGTGCCAGCAGCTTAGGGGACTACGGCTATGGCTACACCTTC.

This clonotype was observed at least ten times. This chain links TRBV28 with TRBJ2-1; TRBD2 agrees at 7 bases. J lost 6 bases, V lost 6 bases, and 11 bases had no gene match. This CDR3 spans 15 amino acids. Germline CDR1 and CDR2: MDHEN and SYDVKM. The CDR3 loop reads CASSPSRGRFNEQFF. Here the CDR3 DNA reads TGTGCCAGCAGCCCCTCGCGCGGGAGATTCAATGAGCAGTTCTTC.

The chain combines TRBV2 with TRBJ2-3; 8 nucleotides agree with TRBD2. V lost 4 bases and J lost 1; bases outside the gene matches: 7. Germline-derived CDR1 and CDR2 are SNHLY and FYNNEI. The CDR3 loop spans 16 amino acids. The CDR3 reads CASSASSGRRTDTQYF. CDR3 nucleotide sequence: TGTGCCAGCAGTGCTTCTAGCGGGCGCCGCACAGATACGCAGTATTTT. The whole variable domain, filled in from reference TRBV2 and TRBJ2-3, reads EPEVTQTPSHQVTQMGQEVILRCVPISNHLYFYWYRQILGQKVEFLVSFYNNEISEKSEIFDDQFSVERPDGSNFTLKIRSTKLEDSAMYFCASSASSGRRTDTQYFGPGTRLTVL.

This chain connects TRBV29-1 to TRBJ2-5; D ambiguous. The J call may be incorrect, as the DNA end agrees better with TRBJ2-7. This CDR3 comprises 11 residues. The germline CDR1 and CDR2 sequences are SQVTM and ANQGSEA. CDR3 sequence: CSVVRNYEQYF. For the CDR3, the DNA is TGCAGCGTTGTGAGGAACTACGAGCAGTACTTC.

Written as DNA, the CDR3 is TGTGCCATAATAGCTGACGAGTACGAGCAGTACTTC. Translated, it gives CAIIADEYEQYF. This chain joins TRBV7-9 and TRBJ2-5; D ambiguous. TRBJ2-7 matches the DNA end more closely, so the J call is doubtful. The CDR3 contains 12 residues. Germline values: CDR1 SEHNR, CDR2 FQNEAQ (reference sequence).

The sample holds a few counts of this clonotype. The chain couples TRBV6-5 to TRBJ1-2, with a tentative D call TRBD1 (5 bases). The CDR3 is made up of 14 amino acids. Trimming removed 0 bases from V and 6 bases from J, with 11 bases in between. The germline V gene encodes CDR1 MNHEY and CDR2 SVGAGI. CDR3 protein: CASSYSKGRHGYTF. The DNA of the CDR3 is TGTGCCAGCAGTTACTCAAAGGGACGACATGGCTACACCTTC.

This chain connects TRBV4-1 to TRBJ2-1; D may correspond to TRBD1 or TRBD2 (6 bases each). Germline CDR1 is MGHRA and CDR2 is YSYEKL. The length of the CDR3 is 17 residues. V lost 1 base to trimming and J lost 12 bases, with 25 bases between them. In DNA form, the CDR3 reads TGCGCCAGCAGCCAAGCAGTCCGGAGGGACACGGATCATGGGCAGTTCTTC. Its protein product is CASSQAVRRDTDHGQFF.

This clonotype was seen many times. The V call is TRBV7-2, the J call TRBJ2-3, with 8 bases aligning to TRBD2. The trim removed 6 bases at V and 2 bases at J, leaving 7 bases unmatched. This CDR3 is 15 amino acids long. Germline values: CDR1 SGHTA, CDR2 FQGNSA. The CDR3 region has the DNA TGTGCCAGCAGATTAACTAGCGGATACACAGATACGCAGTATTTT. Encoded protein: CASRLTSGYTDTQYF.

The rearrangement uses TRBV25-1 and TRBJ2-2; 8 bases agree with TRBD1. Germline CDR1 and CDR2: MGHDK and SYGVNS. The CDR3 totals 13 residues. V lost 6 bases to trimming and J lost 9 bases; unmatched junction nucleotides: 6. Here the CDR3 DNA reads TGTGCCAGCAGCTACAGGGGGGAGCGGGAGCTGTTTTTT. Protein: CASSYRGERELFF.

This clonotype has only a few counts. The CDR3 DNA sequence: TGTGCCAGCACCTGGGACCCTCCCACAGATACGCAGTATTTT. Protein: CASTWDPPTDTQYF. The gene calls are TRBV12-3 or TRBV12-4 and TRBJ2-3; D assignment may be TRBD1 or TRBD2 (5 bases each). This CDR3 has 14 amino acids. The V and J ends lost 7 bases and 2 bases respectively, with 13 bases between them.

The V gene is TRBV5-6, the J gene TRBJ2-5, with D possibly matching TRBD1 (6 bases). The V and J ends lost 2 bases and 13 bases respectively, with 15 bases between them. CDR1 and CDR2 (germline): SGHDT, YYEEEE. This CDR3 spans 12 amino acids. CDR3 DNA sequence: TGTGCCAGCAGCTTTGGGGGCAGGACGTGGTACTTC. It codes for CASSFGGRTWYF.

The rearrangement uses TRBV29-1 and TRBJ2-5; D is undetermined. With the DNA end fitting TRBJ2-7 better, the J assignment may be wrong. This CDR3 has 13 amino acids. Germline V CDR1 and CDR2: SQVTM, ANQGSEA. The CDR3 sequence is CSAVTLSSYEQYF. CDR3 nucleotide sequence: TGCAGCGCAGTGACACTCAGCTCCTACGAGCAGTACTTC.

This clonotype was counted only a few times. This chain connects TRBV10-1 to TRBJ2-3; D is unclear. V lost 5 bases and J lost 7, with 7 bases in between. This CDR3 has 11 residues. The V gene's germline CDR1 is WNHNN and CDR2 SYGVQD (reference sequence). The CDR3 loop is CASSNRHTQYF. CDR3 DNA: TGCGCCAGCAGTAATCGACATACGCAGTATTTT.

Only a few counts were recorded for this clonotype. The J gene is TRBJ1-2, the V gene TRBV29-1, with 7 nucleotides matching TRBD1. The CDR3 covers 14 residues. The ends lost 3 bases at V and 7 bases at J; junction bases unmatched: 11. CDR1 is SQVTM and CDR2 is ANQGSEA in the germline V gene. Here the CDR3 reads CSVERTGGARGYTF. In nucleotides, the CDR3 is TGCAGCGTTGAGAGGACAGGAGGAGCCCGTGGCTACACCTTC. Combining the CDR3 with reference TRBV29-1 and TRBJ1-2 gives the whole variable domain SAVISQKPSRDICQRGTSLTIQCQVDSQVTMMFWYRQQPGQSLTLIATANQGSEATYESGFVIDKFPISRPNLTFSTLTVSNMSPEDSSIYLCSVERTGGARGYTFGSGTRLTVV.